The sequence of this TCR beta chain was determined in a study of blood T cells in healthy people across ages. V shed 3 bases and J shed 6 bases, with 12 bases lying between them. From germline, CDR1 is SGDLS and CDR2 YYNGEE. This CDR3 comprises 14 residues. Study findings and constraints: Long-lived donors carried more naive CD4+ cells and greater diversity than aged donors.

Concerning this clonotype: The antigen remains unidentified.

The second PCR ran roughly 7 to 11 cycles with a sample-barcoded 5' primer and J-beta primers. Each of the cDNA molecules was tagged by a template-switch adaptor with 12 random nucleotides. In TCRdb, the 5' RACE reads were re-called with MiXCR into one record per CDR3 protein. Among around 990,000 distinct CDR3 sequences, 35% to 40% were seen once, and the ten largest hold around 13%. Caucasian, healthy and from Russia, the donors were aged between about 6 and 90. V and J are TRBV9 and TRBJ2-2; possibly TRBD1 for D (6 bases). The TCR originated in a man in his late teens or twenties in good health. The sequenced sample was blood. The CDR3 spells CASSANRVSGELFF. Written as DNA, the CDR3 is TGTGCCAGCAGCGCCAACAGGGTCTCCGGGGAGCTGTTTTTT.